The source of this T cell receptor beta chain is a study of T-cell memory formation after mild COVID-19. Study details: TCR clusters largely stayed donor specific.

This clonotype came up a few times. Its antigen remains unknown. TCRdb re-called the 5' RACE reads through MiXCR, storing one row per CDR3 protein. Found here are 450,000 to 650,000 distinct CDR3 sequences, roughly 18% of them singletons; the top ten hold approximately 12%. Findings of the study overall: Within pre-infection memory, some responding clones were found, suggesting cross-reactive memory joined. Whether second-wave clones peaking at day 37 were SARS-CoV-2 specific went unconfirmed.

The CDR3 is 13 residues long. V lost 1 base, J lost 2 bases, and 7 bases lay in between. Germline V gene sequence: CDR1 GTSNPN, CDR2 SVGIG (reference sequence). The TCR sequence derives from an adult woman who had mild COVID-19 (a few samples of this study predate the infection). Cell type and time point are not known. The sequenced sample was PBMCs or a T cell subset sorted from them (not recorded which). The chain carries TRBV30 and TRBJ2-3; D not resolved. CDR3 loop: CAWSGPNTDTQYF. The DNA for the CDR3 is TGTGCCTGGAGTGGTCCAAACACAGATACGCAGTATTTT.